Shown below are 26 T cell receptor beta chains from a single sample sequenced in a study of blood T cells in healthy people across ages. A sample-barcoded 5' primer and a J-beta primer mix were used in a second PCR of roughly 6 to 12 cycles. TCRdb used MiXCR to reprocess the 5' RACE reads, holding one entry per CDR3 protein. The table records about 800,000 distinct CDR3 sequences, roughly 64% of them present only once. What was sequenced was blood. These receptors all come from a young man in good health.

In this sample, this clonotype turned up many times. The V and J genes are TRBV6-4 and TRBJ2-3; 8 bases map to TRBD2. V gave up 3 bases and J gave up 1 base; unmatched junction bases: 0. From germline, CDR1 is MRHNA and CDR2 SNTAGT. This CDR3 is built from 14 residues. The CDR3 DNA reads TGTGCCAGCAGTGAGCGGGGGGGCACAGATACGCAGTATTTT. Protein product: CASSERGGTDTQYF.

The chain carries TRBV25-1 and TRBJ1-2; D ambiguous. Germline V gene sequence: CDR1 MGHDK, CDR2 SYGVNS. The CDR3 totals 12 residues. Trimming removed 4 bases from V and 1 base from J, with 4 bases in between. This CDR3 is CASSVVNYGYTF. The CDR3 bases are TGTGCCAGCAGTGTGGTTAACTATGGCTACACCTTC.

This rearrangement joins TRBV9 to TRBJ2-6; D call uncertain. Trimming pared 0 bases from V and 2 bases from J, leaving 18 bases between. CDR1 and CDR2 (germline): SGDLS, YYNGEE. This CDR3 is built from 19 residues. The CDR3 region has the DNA TGTGCCAGCAGCGTAGCCAACATACTTCTTACTACTGGGGCCAACGTCCTGACTTTC. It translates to CASSVANILLTTGANVLTF.

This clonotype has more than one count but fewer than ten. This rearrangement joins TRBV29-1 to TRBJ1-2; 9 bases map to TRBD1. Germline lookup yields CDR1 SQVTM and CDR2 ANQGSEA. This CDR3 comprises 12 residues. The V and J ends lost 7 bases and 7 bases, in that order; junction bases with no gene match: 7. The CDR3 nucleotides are TGCAGCGGCACACAGGGGGCAGGTGGCTACACCTTC. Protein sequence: CSGTQGAGGYTF.

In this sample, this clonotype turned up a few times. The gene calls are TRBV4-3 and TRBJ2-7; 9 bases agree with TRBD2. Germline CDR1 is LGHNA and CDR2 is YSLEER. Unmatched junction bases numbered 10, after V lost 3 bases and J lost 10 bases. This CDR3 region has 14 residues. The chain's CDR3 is CASSQSGTSITQYF. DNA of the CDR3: TGCGCCAGCAGCCAGTCCGGGACTAGCATAACCCAGTACTTC.

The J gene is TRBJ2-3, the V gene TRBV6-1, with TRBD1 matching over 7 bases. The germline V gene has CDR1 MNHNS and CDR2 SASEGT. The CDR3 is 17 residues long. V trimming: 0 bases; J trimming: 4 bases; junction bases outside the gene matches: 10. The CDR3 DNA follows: TGTGCCAGCAGTGAAGCAGGGGGCTTAGGGTTCGCAGATACGCAGTATTTT. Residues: CASSEAGGLGFADTQYF.

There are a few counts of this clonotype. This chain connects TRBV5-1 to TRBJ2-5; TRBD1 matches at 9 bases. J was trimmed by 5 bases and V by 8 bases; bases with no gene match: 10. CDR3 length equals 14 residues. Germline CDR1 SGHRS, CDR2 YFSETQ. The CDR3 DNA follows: TGCGCCAGTAACCCGGACAGGGGCGCGGAGACCCAGTACTTC. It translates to CASNPDRGAETQYF.

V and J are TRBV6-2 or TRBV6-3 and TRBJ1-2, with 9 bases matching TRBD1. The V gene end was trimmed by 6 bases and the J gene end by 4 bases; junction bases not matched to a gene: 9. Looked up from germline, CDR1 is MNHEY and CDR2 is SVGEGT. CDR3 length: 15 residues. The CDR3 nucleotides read TGTGCCAGCAGAGGGTCGGGACAGGGACGCTATGGCTACACCTTC. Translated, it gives CASRGSGQGRYGYTF.

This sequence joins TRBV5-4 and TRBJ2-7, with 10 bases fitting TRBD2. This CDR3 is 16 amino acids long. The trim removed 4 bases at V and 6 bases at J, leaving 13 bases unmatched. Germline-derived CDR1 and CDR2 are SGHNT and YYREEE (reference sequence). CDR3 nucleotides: TGTGCCAGCAGCCATCTAGCGGGAGTTCGCCGGAGCGAGCAGTACTTC. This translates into CASSHLAGVRRSEQYF.

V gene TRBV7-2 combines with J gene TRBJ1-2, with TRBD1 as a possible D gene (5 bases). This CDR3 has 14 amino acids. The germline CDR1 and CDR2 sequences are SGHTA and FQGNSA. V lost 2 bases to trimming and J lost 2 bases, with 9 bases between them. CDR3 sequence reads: CASSLIPGNYGYTF. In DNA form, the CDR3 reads TGTGCCAGCAGCTTAATCCCAGGGAACTATGGCTACACCTTC.

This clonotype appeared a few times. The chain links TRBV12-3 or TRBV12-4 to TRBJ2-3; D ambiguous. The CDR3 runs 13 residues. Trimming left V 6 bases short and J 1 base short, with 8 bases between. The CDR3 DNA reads TGTGCCAGCAGCCATCCGCGCACAGATACGCAGTATTTT. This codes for CASSHPRTDTQYF.

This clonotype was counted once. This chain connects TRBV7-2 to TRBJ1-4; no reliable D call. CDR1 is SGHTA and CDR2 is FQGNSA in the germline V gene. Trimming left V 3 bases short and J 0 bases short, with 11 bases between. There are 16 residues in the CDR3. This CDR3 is CASSFSASATNEKLFF. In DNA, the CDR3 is TGTGCCAGCAGCTTCTCAGCCAGCGCAACTAATGAAAAACTGTTTTTT.

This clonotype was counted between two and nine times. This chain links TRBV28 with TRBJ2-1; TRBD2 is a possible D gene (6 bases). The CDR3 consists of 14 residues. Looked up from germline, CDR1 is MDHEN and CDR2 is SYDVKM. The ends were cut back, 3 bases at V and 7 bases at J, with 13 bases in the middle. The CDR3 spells CASSFGGASNEQFF. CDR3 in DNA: TGTGCCAGCAGTTTCGGGGGAGCCTCGAATGAGCAGTTCTTC.

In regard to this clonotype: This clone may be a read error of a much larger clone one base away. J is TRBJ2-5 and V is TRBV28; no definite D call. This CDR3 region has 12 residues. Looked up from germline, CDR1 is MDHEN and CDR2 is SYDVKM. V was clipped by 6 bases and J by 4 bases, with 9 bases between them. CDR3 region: CASRLNGETQYF. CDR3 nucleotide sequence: TGTGCCAGCAGGTTAAATGGAGAGACCCAGTACTTC. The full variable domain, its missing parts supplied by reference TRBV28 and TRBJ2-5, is DVKVTQSSRYLVKRTGEKVFLECVQDMDHENMFWYRQDPGLGLRLIYFSYDVKMKEKGDIPEGYSVSREKKERFSLILESASTNQTSMYLCASRLNGETQYFGPGTRLLVL.

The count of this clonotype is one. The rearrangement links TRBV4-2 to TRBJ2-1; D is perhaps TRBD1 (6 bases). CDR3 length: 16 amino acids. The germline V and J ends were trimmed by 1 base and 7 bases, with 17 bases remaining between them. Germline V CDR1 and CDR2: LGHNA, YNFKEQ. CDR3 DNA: TGTGCCAGCAGCCAAGGACAAGGGGGAGCATCGAATGAGCAGTTCTTC. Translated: CASSQGQGGASNEQFF.

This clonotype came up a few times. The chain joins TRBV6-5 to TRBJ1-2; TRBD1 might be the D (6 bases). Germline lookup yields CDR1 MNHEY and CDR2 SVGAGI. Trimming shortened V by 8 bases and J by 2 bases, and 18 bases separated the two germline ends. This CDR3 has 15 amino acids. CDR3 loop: CASDRIQGSNYGYTF. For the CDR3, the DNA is TGTGCCAGCGATAGGATACAGGGATCGAACTATGGCTACACCTTC.

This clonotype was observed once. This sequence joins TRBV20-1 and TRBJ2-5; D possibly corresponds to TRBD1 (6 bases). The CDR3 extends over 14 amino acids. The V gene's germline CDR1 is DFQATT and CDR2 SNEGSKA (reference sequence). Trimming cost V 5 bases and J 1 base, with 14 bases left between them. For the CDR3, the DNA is TGCAGTGCTGGGTTACAGGGTGCCCAAGAGACCCAGTACTTC. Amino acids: CSAGLQGAQETQYF.

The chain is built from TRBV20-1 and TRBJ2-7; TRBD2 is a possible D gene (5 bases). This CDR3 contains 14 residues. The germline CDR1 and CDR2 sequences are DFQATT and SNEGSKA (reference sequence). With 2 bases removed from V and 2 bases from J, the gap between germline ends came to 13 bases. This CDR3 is CSARSAEIAYEQYF. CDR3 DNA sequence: TGCAGTGCTAGATCAGCGGAGATAGCCTACGAGCAGTACTTC.

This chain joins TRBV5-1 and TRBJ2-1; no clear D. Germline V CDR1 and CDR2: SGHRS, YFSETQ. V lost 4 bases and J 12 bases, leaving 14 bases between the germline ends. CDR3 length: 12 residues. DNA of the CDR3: TGCGCCAGCAGCACGGACGGGTGGCGGCAGTTCTTC. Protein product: CASSTDGWRQFF.

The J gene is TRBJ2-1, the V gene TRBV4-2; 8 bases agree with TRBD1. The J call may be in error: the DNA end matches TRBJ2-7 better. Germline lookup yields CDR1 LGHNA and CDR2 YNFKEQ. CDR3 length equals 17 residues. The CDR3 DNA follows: TGTGCCAGCAGCCAACGTGACAGGGGCCAATCCTACAATGAGCAGTACTTC. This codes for CASSQRDRGQSYNEQYF.

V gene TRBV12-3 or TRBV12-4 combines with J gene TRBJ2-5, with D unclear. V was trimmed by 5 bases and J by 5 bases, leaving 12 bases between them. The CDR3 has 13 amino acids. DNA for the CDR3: TGTGCCAGCAGTCACGAGTTCCAGGAGACCCAGTACTTC. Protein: CASSHEFQETQYF.

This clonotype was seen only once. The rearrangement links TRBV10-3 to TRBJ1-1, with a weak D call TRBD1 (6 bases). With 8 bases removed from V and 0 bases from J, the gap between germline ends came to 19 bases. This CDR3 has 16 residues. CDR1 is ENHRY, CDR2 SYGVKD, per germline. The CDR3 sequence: CAIGGPGAQMNTEAFF. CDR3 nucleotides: TGTGCCATCGGGGGTCCGGGGGCTCAAATGAACACTGAAGCTTTCTTT.

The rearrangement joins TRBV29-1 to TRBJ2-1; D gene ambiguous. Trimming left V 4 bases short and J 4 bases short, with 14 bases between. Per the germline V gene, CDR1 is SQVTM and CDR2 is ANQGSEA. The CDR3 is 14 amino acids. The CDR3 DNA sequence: TGCAGCGTTGTAAAGCCAGATAGTTACAATGAGCAGTTCTTC. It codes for CSVVKPDSYNEQFF.

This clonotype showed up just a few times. The CDR3 sequence: CSATEGGNEKLFF. CDR3 coding DNA: TGCAGTGCTACGGAAGGGGGGAATGAAAAACTGTTTTTT. The V and J genes are TRBV20-1 and TRBJ1-4, with D tentatively TRBD1 (6 bases). This CDR3 is 13 amino acids long. The germline gives CDR1 DFQATT, CDR2 SNEGSKA (reference sequence). V lost 4 bases to trimming and J lost 5 bases, with 11 bases between them.

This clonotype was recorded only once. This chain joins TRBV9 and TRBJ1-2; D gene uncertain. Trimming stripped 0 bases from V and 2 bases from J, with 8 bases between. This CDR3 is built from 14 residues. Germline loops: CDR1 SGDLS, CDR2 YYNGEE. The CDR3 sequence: CASSVAGVNYGYTF. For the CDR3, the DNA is TGTGCCAGCAGCGTAGCTGGGGTGAACTATGGCTACACCTTC. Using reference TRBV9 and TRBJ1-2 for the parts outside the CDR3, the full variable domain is DSGVTQTPKHLITATGQRVTLRCSPRSGDLSVYWYQQSLDQGLQFLIQYYNGEERAKGNILERFSAQQFPDLHSELNLSSLELGDSALYFCASSVAGVNYGYTFGSGTRLTVV.

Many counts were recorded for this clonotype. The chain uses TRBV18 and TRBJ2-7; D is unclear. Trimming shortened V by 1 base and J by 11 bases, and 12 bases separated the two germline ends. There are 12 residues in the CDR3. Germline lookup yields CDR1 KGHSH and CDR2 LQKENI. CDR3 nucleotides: TGTGCCAGCTCACCACTCGGACCCCCAGAGTACTTC. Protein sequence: CASSPLGPPEYF.